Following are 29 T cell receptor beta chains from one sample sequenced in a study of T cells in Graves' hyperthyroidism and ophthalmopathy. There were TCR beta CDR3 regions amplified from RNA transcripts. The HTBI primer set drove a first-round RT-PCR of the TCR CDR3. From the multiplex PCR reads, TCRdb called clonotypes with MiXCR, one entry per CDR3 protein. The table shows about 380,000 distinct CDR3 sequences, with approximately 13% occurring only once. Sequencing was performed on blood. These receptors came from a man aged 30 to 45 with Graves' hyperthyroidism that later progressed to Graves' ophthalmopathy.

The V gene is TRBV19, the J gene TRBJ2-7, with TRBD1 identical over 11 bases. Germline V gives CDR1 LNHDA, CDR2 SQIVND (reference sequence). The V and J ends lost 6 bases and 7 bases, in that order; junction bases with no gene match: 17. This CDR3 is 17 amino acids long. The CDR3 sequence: CASSTGFGQGALGEQYF. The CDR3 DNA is TGTGCCAGTAGCACGGGATTCGGACAGGGGGCTCTCGGGGAGCAGTACTTC.

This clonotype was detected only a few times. CDR3 DNA: TGCAGTGCTTCAAAGAACACTGAAGCTTTCTTT. Amino acid sequence: CSASKNTEAFF. This chain joins TRBV20-1 and TRBJ1-1; D remains ambiguous. Germline CDR1 is DFQATT and CDR2 is SNEGSKA (reference sequence). Trimming removed 5 bases from V and 1 base from J, with 5 bases in between. This CDR3 is 11 amino acids long.

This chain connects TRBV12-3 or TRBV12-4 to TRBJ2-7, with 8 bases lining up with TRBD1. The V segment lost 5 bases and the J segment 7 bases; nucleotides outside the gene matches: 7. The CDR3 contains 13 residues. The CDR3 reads CASSAGTGREQYF. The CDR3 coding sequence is TGTGCCAGCAGTGCCGGGACAGGTAGGGAGCAGTACTTC.

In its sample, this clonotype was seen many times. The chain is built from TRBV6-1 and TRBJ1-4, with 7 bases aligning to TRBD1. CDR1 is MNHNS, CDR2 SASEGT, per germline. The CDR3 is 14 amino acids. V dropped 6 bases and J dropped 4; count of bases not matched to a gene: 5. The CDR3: CASSRTGYNEKLFF. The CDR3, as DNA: TGTGCCAGCAGCCGGACAGGTTATAATGAAAAACTGTTTTTT.

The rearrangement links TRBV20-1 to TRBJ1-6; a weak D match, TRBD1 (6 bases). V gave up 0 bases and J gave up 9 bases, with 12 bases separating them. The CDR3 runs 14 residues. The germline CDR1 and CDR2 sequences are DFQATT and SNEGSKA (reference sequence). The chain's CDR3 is CSAREGGGGSPLHF. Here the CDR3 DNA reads TGCAGTGCTAGAGAGGGAGGGGGTGGTTCACCCCTCCACTTT.

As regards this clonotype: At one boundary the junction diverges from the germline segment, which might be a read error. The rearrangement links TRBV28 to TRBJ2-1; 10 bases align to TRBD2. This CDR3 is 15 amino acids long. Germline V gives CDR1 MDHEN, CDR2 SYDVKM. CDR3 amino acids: CASSFQRGGKNEQLF. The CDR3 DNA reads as TGTGCCAGCAGTTTTCAGCGGGGGGGCAAGAATGAGCAGCTCTTC. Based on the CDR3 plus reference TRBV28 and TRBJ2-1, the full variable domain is DVKVTQSSRYLVKRTGEKVFLECVQDMDHENMFWYRQDPGLGLRLIYFSYDVKMKEKGDIPEGYSVSREKKERFSLILESASTNQTSMYLCASSFQRGGKNEQLFGPGTRLTVL.

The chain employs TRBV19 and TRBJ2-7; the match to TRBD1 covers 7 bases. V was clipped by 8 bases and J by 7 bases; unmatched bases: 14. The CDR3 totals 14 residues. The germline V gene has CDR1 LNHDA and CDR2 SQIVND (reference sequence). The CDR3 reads CASQRDSQRVEQYF. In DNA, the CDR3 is TGTGCCAGTCAAAGGGACAGCCAAAGAGTGGAGCAGTACTTC.

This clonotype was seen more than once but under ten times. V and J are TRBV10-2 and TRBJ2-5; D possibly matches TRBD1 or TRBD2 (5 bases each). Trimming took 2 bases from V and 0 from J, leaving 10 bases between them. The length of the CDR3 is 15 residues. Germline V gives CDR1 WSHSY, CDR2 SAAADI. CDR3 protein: CASSEGGPYQETQYF. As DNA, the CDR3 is TGCGCCAGCAGTGAGGGGGGACCGTACCAAGAGACCCAGTACTTC.

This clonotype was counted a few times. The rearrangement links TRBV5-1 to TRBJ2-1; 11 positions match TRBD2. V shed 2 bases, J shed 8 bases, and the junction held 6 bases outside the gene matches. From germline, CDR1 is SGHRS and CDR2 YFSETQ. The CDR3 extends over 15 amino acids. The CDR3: CASSFISGGADEQFF. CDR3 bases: TGCGCCAGCAGCTTTATTAGCGGGGGGGCCGATGAGCAGTTCTTC. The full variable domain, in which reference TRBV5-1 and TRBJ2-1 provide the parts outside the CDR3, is KAGVTQTPRYLIKTRGQQVTLSCSPISGHRSVSWYQQTPGQGLQFLFEYFSETQRNKGNFPGRFSGRQFSNSRSEMNVSTLELGDSALYLCASSFISGGADEQFFGPGTRLTVL.

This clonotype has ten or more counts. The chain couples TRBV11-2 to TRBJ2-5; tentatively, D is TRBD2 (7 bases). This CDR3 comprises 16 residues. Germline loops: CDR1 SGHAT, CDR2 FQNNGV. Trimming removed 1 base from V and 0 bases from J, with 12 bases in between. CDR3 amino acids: CASSLVGGGHQETQYF. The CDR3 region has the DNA TGTGCCAGCAGCTTAGTTGGGGGGGGCCACCAAGAGACCCAGTACTTC.

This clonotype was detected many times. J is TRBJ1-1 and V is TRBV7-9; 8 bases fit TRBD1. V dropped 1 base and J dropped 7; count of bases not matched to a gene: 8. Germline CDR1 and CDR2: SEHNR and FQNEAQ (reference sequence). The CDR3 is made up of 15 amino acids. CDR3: CASSLDRAGGVEAFF. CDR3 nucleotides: TGTGCCAGCAGCTTAGATCGAGCAGGGGGCGTTGAAGCTTTCTTT. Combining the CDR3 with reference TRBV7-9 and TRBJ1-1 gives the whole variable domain DTGVSQNPRHKITKRGQNVTFRCDPISEHNRLYWYRQTLGQGPEFLTYFQNEAQLEKSRLLSDRFSAERPKGSFSTLEIQRTEQGDSAMYLCASSLDRAGGVEAFFGQGTRLTVV.

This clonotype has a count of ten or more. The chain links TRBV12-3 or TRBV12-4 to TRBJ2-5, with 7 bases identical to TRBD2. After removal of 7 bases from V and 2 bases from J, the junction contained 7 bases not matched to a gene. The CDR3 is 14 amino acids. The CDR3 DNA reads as TGTGCCAGCACCCCAGCGGGGCCTCAAGAGACCCAGTACTTC. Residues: CASTPAGPQETQYF.

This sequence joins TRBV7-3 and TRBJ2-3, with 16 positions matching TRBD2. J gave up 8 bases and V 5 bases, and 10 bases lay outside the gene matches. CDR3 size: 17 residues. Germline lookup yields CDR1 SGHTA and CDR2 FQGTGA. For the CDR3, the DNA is TGTGCCAGCAGCCCCCGACCGGGACTAGCGGGGGGGGGTACGCAGTATTTT. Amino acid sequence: CASSPRPGLAGGGTQYF.

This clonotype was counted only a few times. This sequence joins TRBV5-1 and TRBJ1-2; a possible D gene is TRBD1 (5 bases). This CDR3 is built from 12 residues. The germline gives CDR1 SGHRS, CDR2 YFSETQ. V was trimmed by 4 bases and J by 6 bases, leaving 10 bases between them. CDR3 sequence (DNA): TGCGCCAGCAGCCGGAGGGGAGATGGCTACACCTTC. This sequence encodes CASSRRGDGYTF.

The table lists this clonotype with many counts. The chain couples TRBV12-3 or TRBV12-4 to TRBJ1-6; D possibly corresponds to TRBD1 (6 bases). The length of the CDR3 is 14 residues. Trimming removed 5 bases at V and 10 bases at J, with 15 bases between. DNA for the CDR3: TGTGCCAGCAGTCCCAATACAGGGATCTCACCCCTCCACTTT. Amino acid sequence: CASSPNTGISPLHF.

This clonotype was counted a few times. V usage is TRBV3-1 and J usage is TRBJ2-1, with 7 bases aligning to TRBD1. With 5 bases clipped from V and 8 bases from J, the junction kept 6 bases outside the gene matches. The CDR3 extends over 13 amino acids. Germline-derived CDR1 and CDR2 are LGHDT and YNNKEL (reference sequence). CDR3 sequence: CASSVRQGHEQFF. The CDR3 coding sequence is TGTGCCAGCAGCGTCCGACAGGGTCATGAGCAGTTCTTC.

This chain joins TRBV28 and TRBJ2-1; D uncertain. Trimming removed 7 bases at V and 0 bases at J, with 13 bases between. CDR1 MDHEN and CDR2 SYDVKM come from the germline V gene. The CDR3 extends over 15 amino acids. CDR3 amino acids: CASMVGSSSYNEQFF. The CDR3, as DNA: TGTGCCAGCATGGTGGGATCAAGCTCCTACAATGAGCAGTTCTTC.

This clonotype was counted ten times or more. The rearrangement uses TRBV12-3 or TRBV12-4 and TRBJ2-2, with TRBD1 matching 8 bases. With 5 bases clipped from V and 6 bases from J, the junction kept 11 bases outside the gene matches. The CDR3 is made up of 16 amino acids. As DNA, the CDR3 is TGTGCCAGCAGTGCCTTAAGGCAGGGGGCTGCCGGGGAGCTGTTTTTT. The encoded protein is CASSALRQGAAGELFF.

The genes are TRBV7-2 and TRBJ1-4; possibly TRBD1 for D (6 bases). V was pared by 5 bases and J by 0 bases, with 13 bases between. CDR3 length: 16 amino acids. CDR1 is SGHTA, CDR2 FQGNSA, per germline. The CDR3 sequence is CASSKPRGATNEKLFF. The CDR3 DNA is TGTGCCAGCAGCAAACCGAGGGGGGCAACTAATGAAAAACTGTTTTTT. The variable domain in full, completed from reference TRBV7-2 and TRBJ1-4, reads GAGVSQSPSNKVTEKGKDVELRCDPISGHTALYWYRQSLGQGLEFLIYFQGNSAPDKSGLPSDRFSAERTGGSVSTLTIQRTQQEDSAVYLCASSKPRGATNEKLFFGSGTQLSVL.

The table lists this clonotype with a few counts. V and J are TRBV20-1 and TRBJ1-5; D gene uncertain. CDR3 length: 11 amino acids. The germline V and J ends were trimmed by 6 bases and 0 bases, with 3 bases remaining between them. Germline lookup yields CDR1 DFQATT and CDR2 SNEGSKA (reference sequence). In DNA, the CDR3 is TGCAGTGCCTCTAGCAATCAGCCCCAGCATTTT. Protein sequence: CSASSNQPQHF.

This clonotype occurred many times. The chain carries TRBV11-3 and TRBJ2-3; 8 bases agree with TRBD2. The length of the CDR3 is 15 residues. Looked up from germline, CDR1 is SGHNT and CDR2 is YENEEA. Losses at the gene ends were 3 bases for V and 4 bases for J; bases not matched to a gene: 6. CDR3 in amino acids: CASSFKRGSSDTQYF. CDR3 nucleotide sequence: TGTGCCAGCAGCTTTAAGCGGGGGAGCTCAGATACGCAGTATTTT.

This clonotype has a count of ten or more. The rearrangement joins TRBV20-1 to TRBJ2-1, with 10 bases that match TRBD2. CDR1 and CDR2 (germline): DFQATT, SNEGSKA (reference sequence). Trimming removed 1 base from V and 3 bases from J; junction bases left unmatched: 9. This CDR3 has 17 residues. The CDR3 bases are TGCAGTGCTAGAGTGGCTAGCGGGGGCTCAATCTACAATGAGCAGTTCTTC. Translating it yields CSARVASGGSIYNEQFF.

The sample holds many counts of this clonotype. The CDR3 region is CATAPGQGAREQYF. The DNA for the CDR3 is TGTGCCACCGCCCCCGGACAGGGGGCACGGGAGCAGTACTTC. The V gene is TRBV3-1, the J gene TRBJ2-7; 11 bases map to TRBD1. CDR3 length equals 14 residues. Germline CDR1 and CDR2: LGHDT and YNNKEL (reference sequence). The junction had 12 bases not matched to a gene; V was cut back by 10 bases and J by 7 bases.

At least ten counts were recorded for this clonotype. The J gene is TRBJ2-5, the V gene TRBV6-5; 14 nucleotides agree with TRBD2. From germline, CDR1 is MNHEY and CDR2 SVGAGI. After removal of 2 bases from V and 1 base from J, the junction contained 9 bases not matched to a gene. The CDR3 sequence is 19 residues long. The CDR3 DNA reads TGTGCCAGCAGTTACGATCCGGGACTAGCGGGGGAGGGCCAAGAGACCCAGTACTTC. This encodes CASSYDPGLAGEGQETQYF.

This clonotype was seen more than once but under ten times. The CDR3 loop reads CASSYAPGASYGYTF. DNA for the CDR3: TGTGCCAGCAGTTACGCCCCTGGGGCGAGCTATGGCTACACCTTC. This chain links TRBV6-6 with TRBJ1-2; TRBD1 might be the D (5 bases). The CDR3 contains 15 residues. Trimming left V 2 bases short and J 4 bases short, with 14 bases between. Germline CDR1 reads MNHNY; CDR2 reads SVGAGI (reference sequence).

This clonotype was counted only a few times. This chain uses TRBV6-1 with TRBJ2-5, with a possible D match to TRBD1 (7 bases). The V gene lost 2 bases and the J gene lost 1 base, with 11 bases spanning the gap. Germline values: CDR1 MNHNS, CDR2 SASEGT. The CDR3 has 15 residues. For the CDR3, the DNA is TGTGCCAGCAGTGAACAGGGGGGACGCCAAGAGACCCAGTACTTC. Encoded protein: CASSEQGGRQETQYF.

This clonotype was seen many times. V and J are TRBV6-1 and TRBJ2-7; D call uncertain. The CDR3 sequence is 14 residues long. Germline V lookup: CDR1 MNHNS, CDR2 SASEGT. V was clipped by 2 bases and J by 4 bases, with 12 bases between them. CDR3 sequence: CASSEKDLVYEQYF. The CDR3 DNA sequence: TGTGCCAGCAGTGAAAAGGATTTAGTGTACGAGCAGTACTTC.

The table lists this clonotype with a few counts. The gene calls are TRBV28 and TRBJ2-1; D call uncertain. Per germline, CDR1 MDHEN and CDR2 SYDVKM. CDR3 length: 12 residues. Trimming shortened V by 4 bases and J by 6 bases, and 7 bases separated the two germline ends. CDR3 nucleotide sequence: TGTGCCAGCAGTTCCAATGTCAATGAGCAGTTCTTC. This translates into CASSSNVNEQFF.

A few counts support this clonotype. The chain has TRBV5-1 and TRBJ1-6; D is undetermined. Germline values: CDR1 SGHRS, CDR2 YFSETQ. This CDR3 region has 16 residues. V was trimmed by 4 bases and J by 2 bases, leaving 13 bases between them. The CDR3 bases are TGCGCCAGCAGCCAAAACTTGGGCGCCTATAATTCACCCCTCCACTTT. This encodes CASSQNLGAYNSPLHF. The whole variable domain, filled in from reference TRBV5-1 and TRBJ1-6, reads KAGVTQTPRYLIKTRGQQVTLSCSPISGHRSVSWYQQTPGQGLQFLFEYFSETQRNKGNFPGRFSGRQFSNSRSEMNVSTLELGDSALYLCASSQNLGAYNSPLHFGNGTRLTVT.